This entry concerns a single T cell receptor beta chain. The germline gene is not matched at one end of the junction; a read error may be the cause. As processed by the authors: Amplification with reference gene primers provided the estimates of nucleated cell counts. Repertoires were generated with immunoSEQ multiplex PCR, while TCRdb's copy carries only in-frame clones and drops some. V, J and clone size are taken as reported in that table, and D and trimming were inferred from the DNA itself. The sample lists 300,000 or so clones, around 90% occurring once. The data derive from a study of blood T cell repertoires in COVID-19. Participants spanned ages about 18 to 90 years and resided in 20 to 30 US areas. Germline V gene lookup returns CDR1 SGDLS and CDR2 YYNGEE. This CDR3 has 13 residues.

The sample taken for sequencing was PBMCs or T cells enriched from blood (not recorded which). The gene calls are TRBV9 and TRBJ1-2, with D possibly TRBD1 on 5 matching bases. The receptor comes from a young woman who had recovered from COVID-19. The CDR3: CASSVEGNFGYTF. The CDR3 DNA reads as TGTGCCAGCAGCGTAGAGGGGAACTTTGGCTACACCTTC.